This section outlines one T cell receptor beta chain sequence together with its context. Its target is not known. A second about 6 to 12 cycle PCR used barcoded and J-beta primers. Each CDR3 protein is one row after TCRdb ran MiXCR on the 5' RACE reads. The table records about 1.8 million distinct CDR3 sequences, 49% of them present only once. Each donor supplied 7.5 to 10 milliliters of peripheral blood. Trimming shortened V by 6 bases and J by 3 bases, and 14 bases separated the two germline ends. Germline values: CDR1 SGHTA, CDR2 FQGNSA. CDR3 length: 14 amino acids. These data belong to a study of blood T cells in healthy people across ages. Across the study: T cells yielded about one barcoded beta molecule per two cells through template switching. Study results and limitations: Without sorted subsets, naive and antigen-experienced compartments could not be conclusively compared.

Sequencing was performed on blood. The receptor was isolated from a middle-aged woman in good health. V gene TRBV7-2 combines with J gene TRBJ1-2; D possibly corresponds to TRBD1 (5 bases). CDR3 nucleotides: TGTGCCAGCAGTCATCCGGGACTTGACTATGGCTACACCTTC. Translation: CASSHPGLDYGYTF.